A single sample gave rise to the 10 T cell receptor beta chains below, sequenced in a study of beta chain features in type 1 diabetes. Findings and limits, study-wide: In all four CD4+ subsets, TCRB CDR3 length was significantly, moderately reduced in type 1 diabetes.

Sequencing targeted expressed TCRB transcripts, as all isolated RNA had been reverse transcribed. Data came from immunoSEQ multiplex PCR; TCRdb stores just in-frame clones and leaves some out. The data show approximately 280,000 clones, roughly 15% seen once. No antigens are known for them. Sequenced material: naive CD4+ T cells from blood. Receptors originate from a man between 18 and 29 years old with type 1 diabetes.

The chain joins TRBV18 to TRBJ1-2, with TRBD1 matching 8 bases. Germline V gene data show CDR1 as KGHSH and CDR2 as LQKENI. The V gene end was trimmed by 4 bases and the J gene end by 2 bases; junction bases not matched to a gene: 9. The CDR3 is made up of 16 amino acids. The CDR3 here is CASSRGRDRNNYGYTF. The CDR3 nucleotides read TGTGCCAGCTCACGCGGCCGGGACAGGAACAACTATGGCTACACCTTC.

The chain has TRBV30 and TRBJ2-1; 8 nucleotides align to TRBD1. Trimming took 1 base from V and 12 from J; bases not matched to a gene: 2. CDR3 size: 11 residues. Germline V gene data show CDR1 as GTSNPN and CDR2 as SVGIG (reference sequence). The chain's CDR3 is CAWSAGTGQFF. CDR3 sequence (DNA): TGTGCCTGGAGTGCAGGGACAGGGCAGTTCTTC.

This clone was counted between two and nine times. The V call is TRBV28, the J call TRBJ2-5, with 12 bases matching TRBD1. This CDR3 has 18 residues. Trimming took 6 bases from V and 5 from J; bases not matched to a gene: 16. The germline CDR1 and CDR2 sequences are MDHEN and SYDVKM. DNA for the CDR3: TGTGCCAGCAGGACCATGAGATTCGGGACAGGGGGCGCGGAGACCCAGTACTTC. Encoded protein: CASRTMRFGTGGAETQYF.

The chain carries TRBV7-8 and TRBJ1-2, with D possibly TRBD1 on 6 matching bases. The CDR3 runs to 13 residues. CDR1 and CDR2 (germline): SGHVS, FQNEAQ. Trimming pared 3 bases from V and 5 bases from J, leaving 10 bases between. The CDR3 loop is CASSFGQPYGYTF. As DNA, the CDR3 is TGTGCCAGCAGCTTCGGACAGCCTTATGGCTACACCTTC. Combining the CDR3 with reference TRBV7-8 and TRBJ1-2 gives the whole variable domain GAGVSQSPRYKVAKRGQDVALRCDPISGHVSLFWYQQALGQGPEFLTYFQNEAQLDKSGLPSDRFFAERPEGSVSTLKIQRTQQEDSAVYLCASSFGQPYGYTFGSGTRLTVV.

The V call is TRBV18, the J call TRBJ1-1; the D is unclear. The germline gives CDR1 KGHSH, CDR2 LQKENI. V dropped 6 bases and J dropped 1 base, with 12 bases sitting between them. This CDR3 contains 14 residues. CDR3 in amino acids: CASSPSLTNTEAFF. DNA of the CDR3: TGTGCCAGCTCCCCGTCACTTACGAACACTGAAGCTTTCTTT. Looking up the rest from reference TRBV18 and TRBJ1-1 gives the full variable domain: NAGVMQNPRHLVRRRGQEARLRCSPMKGHSHVYWYRQLPEEGLKFMVYLQKENIIDESGMPKERFSAEFPKEGPSILRIQQVVRGDSAAYFCASSPSLTNTEAFFGQGTRLTVV.

The rearrangement uses TRBV19 and TRBJ2-7, with 7 bases fitting TRBD1. The CDR3 contains 15 residues. Germline CDR1 is LNHDA and CDR2 is SQIVND (reference sequence). After removal of 3 bases from V and 0 bases from J, the junction contained 5 bases not matched to a gene. The DNA for the CDR3 is TGTGCCAGTAGTATCACCGGGACAGACTCCTACGAGCAGTACTTC. As protein: CASSITGTDSYEQYF. Full variable domain (rest looked up from reference TRBV19 and TRBJ2-7): DGGITQSPKYLFRKEGQNVTLSCEQNLNHDAMYWYRQDPGQGLRLIYYSQIVNDFQKGDIAEGYSVSREKKESFPLTVTSAQKNPTAFYLCASSITGTDSYEQYFGPGTRLTVT.

A few counts support this clone. V gene TRBV7-2 combines with J gene TRBJ1-1, with D possibly matching TRBD1 (5 bases). Germline CDR1 SGHTA, CDR2 FQGNSA. The CDR3 is 18 residues long. V was pared by 5 bases and J by 3 bases, with 25 bases between. CDR3 sequence: CASSRLYRVSRGYTEAFF. DNA of the CDR3: TGTGCCAGCAGCCGCCTATATCGGGTGTCGCGGGGGTACACTGAAGCTTTCTTT. Filled out from reference TRBV7-2 and TRBJ1-1, the complete variable domain reads GAGVSQSPSNKVTEKGKDVELRCDPISGHTALYWYRQSLGQGLEFLIYFQGNSAPDKSGLPSDRFSAERTGGSVSTLTIQRTQQEDSAVYLCASSRLYRVSRGYTEAFFGQGTRLTVV.

This clone was detected only a few times. The chain couples TRBV10-3 to TRBJ2-5; perhaps TRBD1 as D (5 bases). The germline V gene has CDR1 ENHRY and CDR2 SYGVKD. The CDR3 runs 13 residues. The V end was cut by 3 bases, the J end by 7 bases, with 12 bases between. CDR3 in amino acids: CAISEKGIGTQYF. The CDR3 DNA reads as TGTGCCATCAGTGAAAAGGGGATCGGGACCCAGTACTTC.

The chain uses TRBV6-5 and TRBJ2-1; tentative D call: TRBD2 (5 bases). The CDR3 is made up of 14 amino acids. CDR1 and CDR2 (germline): MNHEY, SVGAGI. Trimming took 4 bases from V and 5 from J, leaving 12 bases between them. As DNA, the CDR3 is TGTGCCAGCAGTTCCAGGACTTACAACAATGAGCAGTTCTTC. Translating it yields CASSSRTYNNEQFF.

CDR3 coding DNA: TGTGCCAGCAGCTTGGGAGAAAACACCATATATTTT. Translation: CASSLGENTIYF. This chain connects TRBV7-9 to TRBJ1-3; D not certain. This CDR3 is built from 12 residues. V lost 3 bases, J lost 6 bases, and 6 bases lay in between. CDR1 is SEHNR, CDR2 FQNEAQ, per germline (reference sequence).